The T cell receptor (beta chain) under discussion was sequenced for a study of cytomegalovirus exposure and HLA in healthy donors. Study-wide results and limits: Relative to equally common others, HLA-associated TCR beta chains showed greater clonal expansion in a later analysis. Being indistinguishable, some V segments were excluded, TRBV6-2 and TRBV6-3 among them. Rates of TCR association differed by HLA locus in a later analysis, with DRB1 highest and HLA-C lowest. According to the study, 160 or so TCR beta chains were cytomegalovirus-associated.

Germline V gene lookup returns CDR1 SGDLS and CDR2 YYNGEE. V was shortened by 2 bases and J by 7 bases, with 16 bases between the two germline ends. This CDR3 is 14 amino acids long. Vbeta (60) and Jbeta (13) primers were used in the PCR. Assay used: immunoSEQ multiplex PCR; TCRdb lists only in-frame clones, some missing. Among 150,000 to 200,000 clones listed, 77% were seen once. Worth noting for this clone: Its antigen is currently unknown.

Sequencing was performed on PBMCs. The receptor was derived from a young woman in good health and CMV-seronegative. The chain has TRBV9 and TRBJ2-7; weak D call: TRBD2 (6 bases). This CDR3 reads CASSVLGGGAEQYF. The CDR3 DNA follows: TGTGCCAGCAGCGTGCTCGGAGGCGGGGCTGAGCAGTACTTC.